This T cell receptor (beta chain) originates from a study of T cells expressing NK-cell markers. Germline loops: CDR1 MDHEN, CDR2 SYDVKM. This CDR3 has 15 residues. TCRdb reanalyzed the 5' RACE reads and collapses them to one entry per CDR3 protein, without DNA. With about 550,000 distinct CDR3 sequences in the sample, the ten largest clones hold approximately 3.6%. This chain joins TRBV28 and TRBJ2-5; the TRBD1 assignment by TCRdb is unverifiable without DNA. This TCR was sampled from a man in his late teens or twenties in good health. The sample was blood T cells: a sorted CD56 or NKG2C T cell subset, CD4+ or CD8+ T cells, or bulk PBMC T cells (not recorded which). Here the CDR3 reads CASSRNPGGRETQYF.